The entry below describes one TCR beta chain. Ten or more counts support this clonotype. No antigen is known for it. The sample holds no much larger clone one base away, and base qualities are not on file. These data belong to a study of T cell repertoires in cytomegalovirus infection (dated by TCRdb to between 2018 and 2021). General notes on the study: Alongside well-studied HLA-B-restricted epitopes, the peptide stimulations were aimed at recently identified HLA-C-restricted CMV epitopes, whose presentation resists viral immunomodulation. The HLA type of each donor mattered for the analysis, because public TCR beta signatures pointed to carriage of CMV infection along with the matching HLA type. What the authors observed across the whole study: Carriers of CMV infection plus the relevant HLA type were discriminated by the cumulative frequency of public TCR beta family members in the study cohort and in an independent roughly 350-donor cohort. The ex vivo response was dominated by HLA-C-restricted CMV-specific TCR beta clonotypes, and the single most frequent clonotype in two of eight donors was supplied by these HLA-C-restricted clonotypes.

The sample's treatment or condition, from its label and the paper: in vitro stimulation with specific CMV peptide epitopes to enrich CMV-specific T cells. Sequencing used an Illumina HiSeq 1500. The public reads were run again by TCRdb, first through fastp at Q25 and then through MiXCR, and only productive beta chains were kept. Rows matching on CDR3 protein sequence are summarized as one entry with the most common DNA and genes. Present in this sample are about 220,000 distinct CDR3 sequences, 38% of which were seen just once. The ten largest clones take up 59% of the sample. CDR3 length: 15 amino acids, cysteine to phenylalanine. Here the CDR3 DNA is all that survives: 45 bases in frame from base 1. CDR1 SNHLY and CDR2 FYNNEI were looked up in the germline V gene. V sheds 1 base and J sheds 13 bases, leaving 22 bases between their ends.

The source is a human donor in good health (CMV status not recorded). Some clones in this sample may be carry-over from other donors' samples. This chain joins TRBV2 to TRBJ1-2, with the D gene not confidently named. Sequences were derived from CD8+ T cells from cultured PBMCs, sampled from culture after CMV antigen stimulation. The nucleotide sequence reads TGTGCCAGCAGTGAAGGGGATTTTTTGCGACCGGCGAGCACCTTC. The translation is CASSEGDFLRPASTF.